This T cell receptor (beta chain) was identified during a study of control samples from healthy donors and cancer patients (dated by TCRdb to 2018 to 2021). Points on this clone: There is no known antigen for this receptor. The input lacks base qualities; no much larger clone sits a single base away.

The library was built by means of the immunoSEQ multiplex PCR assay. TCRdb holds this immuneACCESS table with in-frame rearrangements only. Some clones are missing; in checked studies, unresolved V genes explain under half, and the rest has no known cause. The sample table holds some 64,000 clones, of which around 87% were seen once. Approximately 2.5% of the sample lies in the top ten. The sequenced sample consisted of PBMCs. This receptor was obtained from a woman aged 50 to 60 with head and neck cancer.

The sequenced DNA is TGTGCCACCAGTGATTTAAAGGGCAACCCTAGCACAGATACGCAGTATTTT. Translation gives CATSDLKGNPSTDTQYF. The sequence is built from TRBV24-1 and TRBJ2-3, with no confidently assigned D gene. V sheds 1 base and J sheds 0 bases, leaving 13 bases between their ends. The germline V gene provides CDR1 KGHDR and CDR2 SFDVKD. CDR3 length: 17 amino acids, cysteine to phenylalanine. Only the CDR3 portion is preserved as DNA: 51 bases, with reading frame beginning at the first base.